One and the same sample provided the 30 T cell receptor beta chains below, sequenced in a study of radiation and T cells in renal cell carcinoma. Time point specified: blood 2 weeks post-SBRT. Treatment given: 15 Gy SBRT to primary tumor, nephrectomy 4 weeks later. Assay: immunoSEQ multiplex PCR; the TCRdb copy retains only in-frame clones and omits some. The data contain about 120,000 clones, over 75% of them seen just once; the ten biggest clones take up 5.8%. The sequencing used blood, collected from a patient whose treatment included radiotherapy and nephrectomy. All receptors come from a man aged 50 or older with renal cell carcinoma.

J is TRBJ2-7 and V is TRBV6-4, with 9 bases that match TRBD1. Germline-derived CDR1 and CDR2 are MRHNA and SNTAGT. CDR3 length: 14 residues. The junction had 5 bases not matched to a gene; V was cut back by 3 bases and J by 5 bases. This CDR3 reads CASSEQGASDEQYF. The CDR3, as DNA: TGTGCCAGCAGTGAACAGGGGGCTTCGGACGAGCAGTACTTC.

CDR3 sequence reads: CTSSQAPGWPGWPQHTQYF. CDR3 nucleotides: TGCACCAGCAGCCAAGCACCGGGGTGGCCGGGCTGGCCACAACATACGCAGTATTTT. The chain employs TRBV1 and TRBJ2-3; the tabulated D call, TRBD2, remains unverified against the DNA. TRBV1 is marked as a pseudogene. The CDR3 spans 19 residues.

The chain couples TRBV9 to TRBJ1-2; D call uncertain. This CDR3 contains 15 residues. Germline CDR1 and CDR2: SGDLS and YYNGEE. V gave up 0 bases and J gave up 0 bases, with 9 bases separating them. In nucleotides, the CDR3 is TGTGCCAGCAGCGTAGGTAGGAAAACTAACTATGGCTACACCTTC. This gives the protein CASSVGRKTNYGYTF.

The chain links TRBV30 to TRBJ1-5; possible D gene TRBD1, 6 bases. V was trimmed by 2 bases and J by 2 bases, leaving 7 bases between them. Looked up from germline, CDR1 is GTSNPN and CDR2 is SVGIG (reference sequence). The CDR3 has 13 amino acids. The DNA for the CDR3 is TGTGCCTGGAGTTCAGGGGGCAATCAGCCCCAGCATTTT. It specifies CAWSSGGNQPQHF. The full variable domain, with the rest looked up from reference TRBV30 and TRBJ1-5, is SQTIHQWPATLVQPVGSPLSLECTVEGTSNPNLYWYRQAAGRGLQLLFYSVGIGQISSEVPQNLSASRPQDRQFILSSKKLLLSDSGFYLCAWSSGGNQPQHFGDGTRLSIL.

This clone was picked up a small number of times. The chain couples TRBV5-8 to TRBJ1-5; no firm D call. V lost 6 bases to trimming and J lost 4 bases, with 8 bases between them. Germline V CDR1 and CDR2: SGHTS, YDEGEE. The CDR3 loop spans 12 amino acids. The CDR3 DNA is TGTGCCAGCAAAGGACTAAATCAGCCCCAGCATTTT. The encoded protein is CASKGLNQPQHF.

CDR3 protein: CASSLSPTNTIYF. The DNA of the CDR3 is TGTGCCAGCAGTTTATCGCCCACGAACACCATATATTTT. The chain couples TRBV28 to TRBJ1-3; D remains ambiguous. This CDR3 spans 13 amino acids. CDR1 is MDHEN, CDR2 SYDVKM, per germline. The V and J ends lost 1 base and 7 bases respectively, with 8 bases between them.

V and J are TRBV5-1 and TRBJ2-7, with D possibly TRBD2 on 5 matching bases. Trimming pared 7 bases from V and 0 bases from J, leaving 20 bases between. The CDR3 loop spans 16 amino acids. CDR1 and CDR2 from the germline V gene are SGHRS and YFSETQ. The CDR3 bases are TGCGCCAGCCGCGCAAGAGCGGAACTAAGCTCCTACGAGCAGTACTTC. Translating gives CASRARAELSSYEQYF.

This clone was observed a handful of times. The chain is built from TRBV30 and TRBJ1-1; no reliable D call. CDR3 size: 15 residues. Germline lookup yields CDR1 GTSNPN and CDR2 SVGIG (reference sequence). Trimming took off 0 bases at V and 0 bases at J, with 11 bases between the two ends. Here the CDR3 reads CAWSVRSAMNTEAFF. The CDR3, as DNA: TGTGCCTGGAGTGTACGTTCGGCCATGAACACTGAAGCTTTCTTT.

V gene TRBV5-4 combines with J gene TRBJ2-7; D may correspond to TRBD1 or TRBD2 (5 bases each). The CDR3 loop spans 15 amino acids. CDR1 and CDR2 from the germline V gene are SGHNT and YYREEE (reference sequence). With 5 bases removed from V and 6 bases from J, the gap between germline ends came to 21 bases. CDR3 protein: CASRPGPRELIEQYF. For the CDR3, the DNA is TGTGCCAGCAGGCCGGGACCCCGTGAGTTGATCGAGCAGTACTTC.

This clone has just one count. This chain links TRBV29-1 with TRBJ2-3, with D perhaps matching TRBD2 (5 bases). CDR1 is SQVTM, CDR2 ANQGSEA, per germline. V gave up 6 bases and J gave up 2 bases, with 18 bases separating them. The CDR3 runs 15 residues. The CDR3 nucleotides are TGCAGCGTGCCGGCGGGCGGTTCATTCACAGATACGCAGTATTTT. Translated: CSVPAGGSFTDTQYF.

The chain combines TRBV4-2 with TRBJ2-1, with TRBD1 identical over 8 bases. V gave up 1 base and J gave up 7 bases; unmatched junction bases: 6. This CDR3 comprises 15 residues. Germline loops: CDR1 LGHNA, CDR2 YNFKEQ. The CDR3 is CASSQGDRFGNEQFF. The CDR3 nucleotides read TGTGCCAGCAGCCAAGGGGACAGGTTCGGGAATGAGCAGTTCTTC.

In DNA, the CDR3 is TGCGCCAGCAGTCCTTCTGGAAACACCATATATTTT. Translation: CASSPSGNTIYF. The gene calls are TRBV10-1 and TRBJ1-3; D gene unclear. CDR1 is WNHNN and CDR2 is SYGVQD in the germline V gene (reference sequence). The V end was cut by 5 bases, the J end by 1 base, with 3 bases between. The CDR3 sequence is 12 residues long.

V is TRBV6-1 and J is TRBJ2-7; D not certain. Germline CDR1 and CDR2: MNHNS and SASEGT. Trimming took 0 bases from V and 0 from J, leaving 15 bases between them. The CDR3 runs 17 residues. Written as DNA, the CDR3 is TGTGCCAGCAGTGAAGCTATGGGCAGCTTCAGCTCCTACGAGCAGTACTTC. Translation: CASSEAMGSFSSYEQYF.

The V call is TRBV4-2, the J call TRBJ2-7; TRBD2 matches at 9 bases. Trimming at V came to 0 bases and at J to 5 bases, leaving 8 bases not matched to a gene. The CDR3 covers 16 residues. The germline V gene encodes CDR1 LGHNA and CDR2 YNFKEQ. The CDR3 DNA sequence: TGTGCCAGCAGCCAAGATGCTACTAGCGGGTCCGACGAGCAGTACTTC. The encoded protein is CASSQDATSGSDEQYF.

This clone was detected once. This chain joins TRBV5-6 and TRBJ2-1; D remains ambiguous. The CDR3 extends over 11 amino acids. V was cut by 0 bases and J by 10 bases, with 5 bases left in between. Germline V CDR1 and CDR2: SGHDT, YYEEEE. CDR3 amino acids: CASSLVEEQFF. In DNA, the CDR3 is TGTGCCAGCAGCTTGGTAGAGGAGCAGTTCTTC.

This sequence joins TRBV7-3 and TRBJ1-5, with D perhaps matching TRBD1 (5 bases). This CDR3 contains 15 residues. V was pared by 8 bases and J by 3 bases, with 17 bases between. Germline V gives CDR1 SGHTA, CDR2 FQGTGA. DNA for the CDR3: TGTGCCAGCCTCTCTTCTTGGGGGATCAATCAGCCCCAGCATTTT. Translating it yields CASLSSWGINQPQHF.

The rearrangement links TRBV7-8 to TRBJ1-1; TRBD1 is a possible D gene (5 bases). Trimming left V 5 bases short and J 0 bases short, with 10 bases between. Germline CDR1 reads SGHVS; CDR2 reads FQNEAQ. The CDR3 covers 14 residues. CDR3 protein: CASSPGGVNTEAFF. CDR3 coding DNA: TGTGCCAGCAGCCCCGGGGGGGTGAACACTGAAGCTTTCTTT. Variable domain in full (rest from reference TRBV7-8 and TRBJ1-1): GAGVSQSPRYKVAKRGQDVALRCDPISGHVSLFWYQQALGQGPEFLTYFQNEAQLDKSGLPSDRFFAERPEGSVSTLKIQRTQQEDSAVYLCASSPGGVNTEAFFGQGTRLTVV.

The rearrangement links TRBV18 to TRBJ1-5, with a weak D call TRBD1 (5 bases). Germline CDR1 is KGHSH and CDR2 is LQKENI. V lost 4 bases, J lost 3 bases, and 10 bases lay in between. This CDR3 contains 14 residues. Here the CDR3 DNA reads TGTGCCAGCTCACAGGGACGGATCAATCAGCCCCAGCATTTT. It codes for CASSQGRINQPQHF.

This clone occurred once. The chain couples TRBV2 to TRBJ2-1; the D call may be TRBD1 or TRBD2 (6 bases each). The V and J ends lost 5 bases and 4 bases respectively, with 12 bases between them. This CDR3 region has 14 residues. In germline, CDR1 is SNHLY, CDR2 FYNNEI. The CDR3 sequence: CASSQQGLYNEQFF. CDR3 sequence (DNA): TGTGCCAGCAGTCAACAGGGACTTTACAATGAGCAGTTCTTC.

This sequence joins TRBV6-5 and TRBJ2-1, with unresolved D. CDR1 is MNHEY, CDR2 SVGAGI, per germline. The ends were cut back, 0 bases at V and 5 bases at J, with 8 bases in the middle. The CDR3 length is 14 residues. The DNA for the CDR3 is TGTGCCAGCAGTTACTCTGCAGGTCACAATGAGCAGTTCTTC. Protein sequence: CASSYSAGHNEQFF.

This clone was found once. The V and J genes are TRBV9 and TRBJ2-1; TRBD2 agrees at 8 bases. The CDR3 contains 16 residues. The germline V gene encodes CDR1 SGDLS and CDR2 YYNGEE. Trimming took 4 bases from V and 5 from J; bases not matched to a gene: 11. This chain's CDR3 is CASSSPGGARDNEQFF. CDR3 in DNA: TGTGCCAGCAGCTCCCCCGGGGGGGCAAGGGACAATGAGCAGTTCTTC.

The chain combines TRBV7-9 with TRBJ1-3, with a tentative D call TRBD1 (5 bases). Deletions cut 3 bases from V and 1 base from J, with 10 bases between. The CDR3 spans 15 residues. Per the germline V gene, CDR1 is SEHNR and CDR2 is FQNEAQ (reference sequence). CDR3 sequence reads: CASSFVRASGNTIYF. CDR3 in DNA: TGTGCCAGCAGCTTTGTCAGGGCATCTGGAAACACCATATATTTT.

J is TRBJ1-5 and V is TRBV7-2, with a tentative D call TRBD1 (6 bases). CDR3 size: 15 residues. CDR1 and CDR2 from the germline V gene are SGHTA and FQGNSA. Trimming shortened V by 7 bases and J by 2 bases, and 15 bases separated the two germline ends. The CDR3 DNA follows: TGTGCCAGCACCAAAGGGGGGTATGGCAATCAGCCCCAGCATTTT. Protein product: CASTKGGYGNQPQHF. Full variable domain (missing parts from reference TRBV7-2 and TRBJ1-5): GAGVSQSPSNKVTEKGKDVELRCDPISGHTALYWYRQSLGQGLEFLIYFQGNSAPDKSGLPSDRFSAERTGGSVSTLTIQRTQQEDSAVYLCASTKGGYGNQPQHFGDGTRLSIL.

V and J are TRBV9 and TRBJ2-6; D gene unclear. Germline-derived CDR1 and CDR2 are SGDLS and YYNGEE. This CDR3 has 15 amino acids. V was cut by 5 bases and J by 0 bases, with 9 bases left in between. CDR3 residues: CASSPIYSGANVLTF. CDR3 coding DNA: TGTGCCAGCAGTCCTATATACTCTGGGGCCAACGTCCTGACTTTC.

This chain joins TRBV21-1 and TRBJ1-1; the table's D gene call, TRBD1, was not cross checked with the DNA. TRBV21-1 is a documented pseudogene. This CDR3 region has 17 residues. The CDR3 nucleotides read TGTGCCAGCAGCCCCCGGGACAGGGGGACCCCGAACACTGAAGCTTTCTTT. Protein sequence: CASSPRDRGTPNTEAFF.

This chain joins TRBV2 and TRBJ1-4; 7 bases agree with TRBD1. The length of the CDR3 is 17 residues. Trimming cost V 6 bases and J 0 bases; bases outside gene matches: 10. Germline V gives CDR1 SNHLY, CDR2 FYNNEI. CDR3: CASRPPTGPATNEKLFF. CDR3 in DNA: TGTGCCAGCAGGCCGCCGACAGGGCCTGCAACTAATGAAAAACTGTTTTTT. The whole variable domain, filled in from reference TRBV2 and TRBJ1-4, reads EPEVTQTPSHQVTQMGQEVILRCVPISNHLYFYWYRQILGQKVEFLVSFYNNEISEKSEIFDDQFSVERPDGSNFTLKIRSTKLEDSAMYFCASRPPTGPATNEKLFFGSGTQLSVL.

The V call is TRBV18, the J call TRBJ1-1; the D gene is possibly TRBD1 (5 bases). This CDR3 region has 13 residues. Trimming removed 3 bases from V and 3 bases from J, with 8 bases in between. Germline CDR1 is KGHSH and CDR2 is LQKENI. The CDR3 protein is CASSPLGDTEAFF. The CDR3 DNA follows: TGTGCCAGCTCACCCCTGGGGGACACTGAAGCTTTCTTT.

The rearrangement uses TRBV4-2 and TRBJ2-1, with D hard to call. This CDR3 comprises 14 residues. Looked up from germline, CDR1 is LGHNA and CDR2 is YNFKEQ. Trimming cost V 0 bases and J 4 bases, with 7 bases left between them. As DNA, the CDR3 is TGTGCCAGCAGCCAAGAATCCAGATACAATGAGCAGTTCTTC. It yields the protein CASSQESRYNEQFF.

The J gene is TRBJ2-7, the V gene TRBV5-4; perhaps TRBD2 as D (7 bases). CDR3 length: 16 amino acids. Trimming removed 4 bases at V and 0 bases at J, with 17 bases between. Germline CDR1 is SGHNT and CDR2 is YYREEE (reference sequence). The chain's CDR3 is CASSLPWGGDSYEQYF. As DNA, the CDR3 is TGTGCCAGCAGCCTCCCTTGGGGGGGCGACTCCTACGAGCAGTACTTC.

For the CDR3, the DNA is TGTGCCAGCAGCTACAGGGGTAGCAATCAGCCCCAGCATTTT. It is translated as CASSYRGSNQPQHF. This sequence joins TRBV25-1 and TRBJ1-5, with 7 nucleotides matching TRBD1. Losses at the gene ends were 6 bases for V and 0 bases for J; bases not matched to a gene: 2. Germline V gives CDR1 MGHDK, CDR2 SYGVNS. This CDR3 has 14 residues.